These 2 T cell receptor beta chains came from one sample sequenced in a study of T cell clonotyping in hematopoietic cell transplantation. Assay: immunoSEQ multiplex PCR; the TCRdb copy retains only in-frame clones and omits some. The profile shows some 13,000 clones, about 60% of them singletons. The source material was PBMCs. The origin of the receptors is a human donor who either received an allogeneic hematopoietic cell transplant for a myeloid malignancy or was a related donor (not recorded which). Some clones in this sample may be carry-over from other donors' samples.

The V and J genes are TRBV19 and TRBJ1-5; D is unclear. Trimming removed 11 bases from V and 4 bases from J, with 15 bases in between. The CDR3 contains 13 residues. Germline lookup yields CDR1 LNHDA and CDR2 SQIVND (reference sequence). The CDR3 region is CASGWAPNQPQHF. In DNA, the CDR3 is TGTGCCTCCGGGTGGGCTCCTAATCAGCCCCAGCATTTT.

J is TRBJ1-1 and V is TRBV9; D not resolved. The CDR3 is 14 residues long. Trimming removed 4 bases from V and 0 bases from J, with 10 bases in between. Germline values: CDR1 SGDLS, CDR2 YYNGEE. CDR3 coding DNA: TGTGCCAGCAGCCCGGGAGGTATGAACACTGAAGCTTTCTTT. Its protein is CASSPGGMNTEAFF. The variable domain in full, with the rest retrieved from reference TRBV9 and TRBJ1-1, is DSGVTQTPKHLITATGQRVTLRCSPRSGDLSVYWYQQSLDQGLQFLIQYYNGEERAKGNILERFSAQQFPDLHSELNLSSLELGDSALYFCASSPGGMNTEAFFGQGTRLTVV.